This TCR beta chain was identified during a study of cytomegalovirus exposure and HLA in healthy donors. In the PCR, 60 Vbeta and 13 Jbeta primers were used. Data came from immunoSEQ multiplex PCR; TCRdb stores just in-frame clones and leaves some out. The sample has tens of thousands of clones; around 73% are singletons. The CDR3 length is 15 residues. Looked up from germline, CDR1 is SGHTA and CDR2 is FQGTGA. The germline V and J ends were trimmed by 2 bases and 5 bases, with 13 bases remaining between them. This clone was detected only a few times. The chain joins TRBV7-3 to TRBJ2-1, with D hard to call. This receptor was identified in a middle-aged woman in good health and CMV-seropositive. Sequencing used PBMCs. The CDR3 reads CASSLGPHTNNEQFF. CDR3 nucleotides: TGTGCCAGCAGCTTAGGCCCACATACTAACAATGAGCAGTTCTTC.